These 24 T cell receptor beta chains were sequenced from one sample in a study of shared clonotypes between healthy human individuals. Using immunoSEQ multiplex PCR, the repertoire was profiled, and TCRdb retains in-frame clones only, with some absent. Here the sample spans about 490,000 clones, roughly 85% being singletons. What was sequenced was PBMCs. The receptors were gathered from a woman in her forties in good health. Some clones in this sample may be carry-over from other donors' samples.

The chain is built from TRBV19 and TRBJ2-5; possibly TRBD2 for D (5 bases). Germline values: CDR1 LNHDA, CDR2 SQIVND (reference sequence). This CDR3 is built from 13 residues. V lost 3 bases and J lost 4, with 9 bases in between. CDR3 residues: CASSMRRVETQYF. The CDR3 nucleotides are TGTGCCAGTAGTATGAGGCGGGTAGAGACCCAGTACTTC.

The rearrangement joins TRBV5-8 to TRBJ1-2, with D maybe TRBD1 (5 bases). The germline V gene encodes CDR1 SGHTS and CDR2 YDEGEE. Trimming stripped 3 bases from V and 4 bases from J, with 13 bases between. CDR3 length equals 14 residues. The CDR3 coding sequence is TGTGCCAGCAGCTGGGGGGGTCGGGTCTATGGCTACACCTTC. It is translated as CASSWGGRVYGYTF. Full variable domain (remainder filled in from reference TRBV5-8 and TRBJ1-2): EAGVTQSPTHLIKTRGQQATLRCSPISGHTSVYWYQQALGLGLQFLLWYDEGEERNRGNFPPRFSGRQFPNYSSELNVNALELEDSALYLCASSWGGRVYGYTFGSGTRLTVV.

The chain combines TRBV11-2 with TRBJ1-2, with D possibly matching TRBD1 (6 bases). Trimming stripped 5 bases from V and 4 bases from J, with 11 bases between. CDR1 and CDR2 from the germline V gene are SGHAT and FQNNGV. This CDR3 is built from 13 residues. This CDR3 reads CASSPGTRYGYTF. CDR3 DNA: TGTGCCAGCAGCCCGGGGACACGCTATGGCTACACCTTC.

This sequence joins TRBV7-2 and TRBJ1-5; D not resolved. CDR1 and CDR2 from the germline V gene are SGHTA and FQGNSA. Trimming shortened V by 3 bases and J by 7 bases, and 16 bases separated the two germline ends. The CDR3 is made up of 15 amino acids. CDR3 coding DNA: TGTGCCAGCAGCTTGGTGGGGTCCCAACCCCAGCCCCAGCATTTT. It encodes CASSLVGSQPQPQHF.

Points on this clone: Other nucleotide sequences in the sample specify the same CDR3. The chain joins TRBV5-4 to TRBJ1-1; D unclear. V lost 1 base and J 0 bases, leaving 7 bases between the germline ends. The CDR3 is made up of 14 amino acids. In germline, CDR1 is SGHNT, CDR2 YYREEE (reference sequence). The CDR3 DNA sequence: TGTGCCAGCAGCTTGCCGGGGTTGAACACTGAAGCTTTCTTT. As protein: CASSLPGLNTEAFF.

The chain couples TRBV2 to TRBJ1-4, with no clear D. This CDR3 is 14 amino acids long. The germline V gene encodes CDR1 SNHLY and CDR2 FYNNEI. The germline V and J ends were trimmed by 3 bases and 8 bases, with 13 bases remaining between them. CDR3 nucleotide sequence: TGTGCCAGCAGTGAGCAGGCCACTCCGGAAAAACTGTTTTTT. Its protein product is CASSEQATPEKLFF.

This clone was observed a handful of times. The rearrangement joins TRBV7-6 to TRBJ2-1, with D possibly being TRBD2 (6 bases). Germline assignment: CDR1 SGHVS and CDR2 FNYEAQ. The V end was cut by 2 bases, the J end by 4 bases, with 9 bases between. This CDR3 region has 14 residues. Here the CDR3 reads CASSLTGVYNEQFF. CDR3 in DNA: TGTGCCAGCAGCTTAACGGGAGTTTACAATGAGCAGTTCTTC.

The chain is built from TRBV4-3 and TRBJ2-3, with 7 bases fitting TRBD1. V lost 0 bases and J lost 7; bases outside the gene matches: 7. The CDR3 extends over 15 amino acids. The germline V gene encodes CDR1 LGHNA and CDR2 YSLEER. The CDR3 nucleotides read TGCGCCAGCAGCCAAGATTGGACAGGAAGATATACGCAGTATTTT. Amino acids: CASSQDWTGRYTQYF.

The chain links TRBV5-4 to TRBJ2-2; 8 positions agree with TRBD1. Germline CDR1 and CDR2: SGHNT and YYREEE (reference sequence). The V gene end was trimmed by 0 bases and the J gene end by 9 bases; junction bases not matched to a gene: 4. This CDR3 comprises 14 residues. The CDR3 DNA is TGTGCCAGCAGCTTGGACAGGGGGAACCGGGAGCTGTTTTTT. Encoded protein: CASSLDRGNRELFF. The whole variable domain, filled in from reference TRBV5-4 and TRBJ2-2, reads ETGVTQSPTHLIKTRGQQVTLRCSSQSGHNTVSWYQQALGQGPQFIFQYYREEENGRGNFPPRFSGLQFPNYSSELNVNALELDDSALYLCASSLDRGNRELFFGEGSRLTVL.

V and J are TRBV28 and TRBJ1-4; no clear D gene. Per the germline V gene, CDR1 is MDHEN and CDR2 is SYDVKM. The ends were cut back, 1 base at V and 1 base at J, with 13 bases in the middle. This CDR3 is built from 17 residues. The CDR3 protein is CASSLSLSSETNEKLFF. The CDR3 DNA follows: TGTGCCAGCAGTTTATCTCTATCTTCAGAAACTAATGAAAAACTGTTTTTT.

The J gene is TRBJ2-7, the V gene TRBV6-6, with D perhaps TRBD1 (5 bases). Trimming took 6 bases from V and 6 from J, leaving 12 bases between them. The CDR3 loop spans 12 amino acids. Per the germline V gene, CDR1 is MNHNY and CDR2 is SVGAGI (reference sequence). As DNA, the CDR3 is TGTGCCAGCAGACTGCAGGGCAGCGAGCAGTACTTC. Translated: CASRLQGSEQYF.

This clone appeared a single time. This chain uses TRBV23-1 with TRBJ2-7; no firm D call. TRBV23-1 is labeled an ORF, and its function is uncertain. V was trimmed by 0 bases and J by 3 bases, leaving 12 bases between them. CDR3 length: 15 amino acids. DNA for the CDR3: TGCGCCAGCAGTCAATCTACCCAGGAACACTACGAGCAGTACTTC. Translating gives CASSQSTQEHYEQYF.

Only a few counts were recorded for this clone. This chain connects TRBV27 to TRBJ1-2; the D is unclear. With 7 bases removed from V and 0 bases from J, the gap between germline ends came to 12 bases. The germline V gene has CDR1 MNHEY and CDR2 SMNVEV (reference sequence). CDR3 length: 14 amino acids. The CDR3 DNA reads TGTGCCAGCAAGTCGGACGGGTCTAACTATGGCTACACCTTC. It is translated as CASKSDGSNYGYTF.

In its sample, this clone was seen a few times. The genes are TRBV5-1 and TRBJ2-2; 10 bases line up with TRBD1. With V trimmed by 2 bases and J by 5 bases, 3 bases remained unmatched. Germline loops: CDR1 SGHRS, CDR2 YFSETQ. The CDR3 is made up of 15 amino acids. CDR3 in amino acids: CASSFWTGGTGELFF. The CDR3 DNA is TGCGCCAGCAGCTTTTGGACAGGGGGAACCGGGGAGCTGTTTTTT.

The chain joins TRBV21-1 to TRBJ1-1. TRBV21-1 is flagged as a pseudogene. The CDR3 totals 13 residues. The CDR3 region has the DNA TGTGCCAGCAGCAAAGGGGTTAACTCTGAAGCTTTCTTT. Its translation is CASSKGVNSEAFF.

This clone was observed at least ten times. The gene calls are TRBV9 and TRBJ2-1, with 7 bases aligning to TRBD2. Losses at the gene ends were 0 bases for V and 9 bases for J; bases not matched to a gene: 9. Germline CDR1 and CDR2: SGDLS and YYNGEE. The length of the CDR3 is 15 residues. CDR3 region: CASSVGLGGKREQFF. CDR3 DNA sequence: TGTGCCAGCAGCGTAGGGCTGGGGGGGAAGCGTGAGCAGTTCTTC.

This rearrangement joins TRBV5-1 to TRBJ2-7; TRBD2 matches 7 bases. Germline loops: CDR1 SGHRS, CDR2 YFSETQ. Trimming cost V 0 bases and J 4 bases; bases outside gene matches: 13. The CDR3 has 17 residues. The CDR3 loop is CASSLVLDAERDYEQYF. The CDR3 nucleotides are TGCGCCAGCAGCTTGGTCTTGGATGCCGAGCGGGATTACGAGCAGTACTTC. Using reference TRBV5-1 and TRBJ2-7 for the parts outside the CDR3, the full variable domain is KAGVTQTPRYLIKTRGQQVTLSCSPISGHRSVSWYQQTPGQGLQFLFEYFSETQRNKGNFPGRFSGRQFSNSRSEMNVSTLELGDSALYLCASSLVLDAERDYEQYFGPGTRLTVT.

The rearrangement links TRBV5-4 to TRBJ2-3, with 9 positions matching TRBD2. Germline V gene data show CDR1 as SGHNT and CDR2 as YYREEE (reference sequence). Unmatched junction bases numbered 4, after V lost 2 bases and J lost 3 bases. The CDR3 length is 15 residues. CDR3 DNA: TGTGCCAGCAGCTTCCCCCTAGCGGGGACAGATACGCAGTATTTT. Translated, it gives CASSFPLAGTDTQYF.

Remarks on this clone: A junction boundary mismatches the germline segment, possibly from a read error. CDR3 protein: CASSLAGGREQYF. The CDR3 bases are TGTGCCAGCAGCCTAGCGGGAGGAAGGGAGCAGTACTTC. This sequence joins TRBV7-6 and TRBJ2-7; 11 nucleotides align to TRBD2. Germline V gene sequence: CDR1 SGHVS, CDR2 FNYEAQ. This CDR3 contains 13 residues.

The chain combines TRBV28 with TRBJ1-2; D is uncertain. The CDR3 covers 13 residues. Germline assignment: CDR1 MDHEN and CDR2 SYDVKM. The V end lost 8 bases, the J end lost 6 bases, and 16 bases lay between the germline ends. CDR3 nucleotide sequence: TGTGCCAGCGCCGAAGGACTGATCAATGGCTACACCTTC. It encodes CASAEGLINGYTF.

This clone was found a few times. V gene TRBV10-2 combines with J gene TRBJ1-2; the D is unclear. Trimming removed 3 bases from V and 6 bases from J, with 5 bases in between. Germline CDR1 WSHSY, CDR2 SAAADI. The CDR3 spans 11 residues. CDR3 sequence reads: CASSENDGYTF. The CDR3 DNA sequence: TGCGCCAGCAGTGAAAACGATGGCTACACCTTC.

This chain uses TRBV6-1 with TRBJ1-2; D is uncertain. The V end lost 2 bases, the J end lost 4 bases, and 8 bases lay between the germline ends. The CDR3 runs to 13 residues. Germline V gene sequence: CDR1 MNHNS, CDR2 SASEGT. The DNA of the CDR3 is TGTGCCAGCAGTGAAATGAGATCCTATGGCTACACCTTC. Protein product: CASSEMRSYGYTF.

The gene calls are TRBV28 and TRBJ2-1, with 8 bases identical to TRBD2. With 4 bases clipped from V and 7 bases from J, the junction kept 21 bases outside the gene matches. The germline gives CDR1 MDHEN, CDR2 SYDVKM. The CDR3 contains 19 residues. CDR3 residues: CASSYRVFPVRAGENEQFF. The CDR3 region has the DNA TGTGCCAGCAGTTACAGGGTCTTCCCGGTCCGAGCGGGAGAGAATGAGCAGTTCTTC.

This chain uses TRBV28 with TRBJ2-7; 8 nucleotides align to TRBD2. CDR1 is MDHEN, CDR2 SYDVKM, per germline. The junction had 14 bases not matched to a gene; V was cut back by 5 bases and J by 2 bases. The CDR3 extends over 17 amino acids. The CDR3 region is CASSPTQFGGGPYEQYF. Here the CDR3 DNA reads TGTGCCAGCAGTCCTACCCAGTTCGGGGGGGGCCCCTACGAGCAGTACTTC.